This entry concerns a single T cell receptor (beta chain). Antigen: not known. The sample is drawn from a study of T-cell reconstitution after alpha-beta-depleted transplantation in children. The study's findings and limits: By one year post-transplant, T-cell counts and diversity largely arose from T cells that were newly produced.

This CDR3 has 15 amino acids. Germline CDR1 is LGHNA and CDR2 is YNFKEQ. The V and J ends lost 0 bases and 2 bases respectively, with 10 bases between them. For TCRbeta, the library was prepared with unique molecular identifiers. From the PCR reads, TCRdb called clonotypes with MiXCR, one entry per CDR3 protein. Of a few hundred thousand distinct CDR3 sequences in the sample, around 27% were seen once. The J gene is TRBJ2-5, the V gene TRBV4-2; a possible D gene is TRBD2 (5 bases). The sequencing used PBMCs, collected before TCRalphabeta/CD19-depleted stem cell transplant. The receptor was derived from a boy under three years old with Wiskott-Aldrich syndrome, due to receive a stem cell transplant. The CDR3 sequence is CASSQEEAPQETQYF. DNA of the CDR3: TGTGCCAGCAGCCAAGAGGAGGCGCCACAAGAGACCCAGTACTTC.